Each of the 16 T cell receptor beta chains below was sequenced from the same sample in a study of blood T cell repertoires in COVID-19. Sequenced by immunoSEQ multiplex PCR; TCRdb stores in-frame clones only, minus some. The sample contains about 60,000 clones, approximately 89% of which appear only once. Sequenced input: peripheral blood. These receptors were taken from a woman aged 55-70 years with active COVID-19.

The chain links TRBV7-6 to TRBJ2-7; unclear D gene. Trimming pared 1 base from V and 2 bases from J, leaving 9 bases between. The CDR3 contains 14 residues. Germline V lookup: CDR1 SGHVS, CDR2 FNYEAQ. CDR3 in amino acids: CASSLGSVTYEQYF. CDR3 bases: TGTGCCAGCAGCTTAGGTTCAGTTACCTACGAGCAGTACTTC.

The V call is TRBV4-3, the J call TRBJ2-1; 9 nucleotides match TRBD2. The germline gives CDR1 LGHNA, CDR2 YSLEER. This CDR3 spans 17 amino acids. V lost 0 bases to trimming and J lost 4 bases; unmatched junction nucleotides: 7. The CDR3 nucleotides read TGCGCCAGCAGCCAAGAGGTTAGCGGGGGATATTACAATGAGCAGTTCTTC. This codes for CASSQEVSGGYYNEQFF.

This chain connects TRBV6-5 to TRBJ1-2; D remains ambiguous. Deletions cut 6 bases from V and 2 bases from J, with 10 bases between. This CDR3 is built from 13 residues. Germline V gives CDR1 MNHEY, CDR2 SVGAGI. CDR3 in amino acids: CASSQTTNYGYTF. The CDR3, as DNA: TGTGCCAGCAGCCAGACAACCAACTATGGCTACACCTTC.

This clone appeared a single time. This chain connects TRBV6-5 to TRBJ1-4, with D perhaps TRBD1 (6 bases). Germline CDR1 is MNHEY and CDR2 is SVGAGI. This CDR3 has 14 amino acids. Trimming cost V 11 bases and J 0 bases, with 13 bases left between them. The CDR3 region is CAAWDIATNEKLFF. The DNA for the CDR3 is TGTGCCGCTTGGGACATCGCAACTAATGAAAAACTGTTTTTT.

The chain links TRBV7-2 to TRBJ1-1; tentative D call: TRBD1 (5 bases). Germline CDR1 reads SGHTA; CDR2 reads FQGNSA. Trimming left V 1 base short and J 2 bases short, with 8 bases between. The CDR3 consists of 14 residues. The CDR3 DNA reads TGTGCCAGCAGCTTAGGACAGACAAACACTGAAGCTTTCTTT. Protein product: CASSLGQTNTEAFF.

This CDR3 reads CASSPRRGAENSPLHF. The CDR3 region has the DNA TGTGCCAGCAGCCCCCGCCGGGGGGCTGAAAATTCACCCCTCCACTTT. This chain joins TRBV3-1 (or the pseudogene TRBV3-2) and TRBJ1-6, with TRBD1 as a possible D gene (6 bases). Germline CDR1 and CDR2: LGHDT and YNNKEL (reference sequence). With 4 bases removed from V and 7 bases from J, the gap between germline ends came to 17 bases. This CDR3 has 16 amino acids.

The chain is built from TRBV27 and TRBJ2-6; a weak D match, TRBD1 (5 bases). CDR3 length: 16 amino acids. V gave up 8 bases and J gave up 0 bases, with 14 bases separating them. The germline V gene encodes CDR1 MNHEY and CDR2 SMNVEV (reference sequence). The CDR3 DNA reads TGTGCCAGCTCTCAGGGATCCCCCTCTGGGGCCAACGTCCTGACTTTC. It codes for CASSQGSPSGANVLTF.

The chain links TRBV21-1 to TRBJ2-3; the D segment call TRBD2 is taken from the table without a DNA check. TRBV21-1 is designated a pseudogene. The CDR3 is made up of 17 amino acids. As DNA, the CDR3 is TGTGCCAGCAGATTTCCGGGACTAGCGGGGGGAGGGGATACGCAGTATTTT. Encoded protein: CASRFPGLAGGGDTQYF.

The chain carries TRBV6-5 and TRBJ1-6, with D maybe TRBD1 (6 bases). There are 15 residues in the CDR3. V was pared by 0 bases and J by 7 bases, with 10 bases between. The germline CDR1 and CDR2 sequences are MNHEY and SVGAGI. The CDR3 spells CASSYSTGQNSPLHF. CDR3 DNA sequence: TGTGCCAGCAGTTACTCGACCGGACAGAATTCACCCCTCCACTTT.

This sequence joins TRBV3-1 (or the pseudogene TRBV3-2) and TRBJ1-1, with D unresolved. The CDR3 has 13 amino acids. V gave up 2 bases and J gave up 4 bases, with 8 bases separating them. Germline V gene lookup returns CDR1 LGHDT and CDR2 YNNKEL (reference sequence). This chain's CDR3 is CASSQYGGTEAFF. The CDR3 bases are TGTGCCAGCAGCCAATACGGAGGCACTGAAGCTTTCTTT.

This chain connects TRBV7-9 to TRBJ2-3; perhaps TRBD2 as D (6 bases). CDR1 and CDR2 from the germline V gene are SEHNR and FQNEAQ (reference sequence). CDR3 size: 15 residues. V was cut by 1 base and J by 0 bases, with 8 bases left in between. The CDR3: CASSLEGTSTDTQYF. In DNA, the CDR3 is TGTGCCAGCAGCTTAGAGGGGACTAGCACAGATACGCAGTATTTT.

This clone was counted a single time. The chain combines TRBV5-5 with TRBJ1-1, with D possibly matching TRBD1 (5 bases). This CDR3 contains 17 residues. Trimming took off 1 base at V and 1 base at J, with 17 bases between the two ends. Germline CDR1 SGHKS, CDR2 YYEKEE (reference sequence). CDR3 bases: TGTGCCAGCAGCTTGACCCCAGGGCTAAGGCGGAACACTGAAGCTTTCTTT. Amino acids: CASSLTPGLRRNTEAFF.

This clone was counted a single time. CDR3 in amino acids: CASSLNRVRVEAFF. CDR3 sequence (DNA): TGTGCCAGCAGCTTAAACCGGGTACGGGTTGAAGCTTTCTTT. This chain connects TRBV7-2 to TRBJ1-1; D uncertain. CDR3 size: 14 residues. Trimming removed 2 bases at V and 7 bases at J, with 14 bases between. Germline CDR1 and CDR2: SGHTA and FQGNSA. The whole variable domain, filled in from reference TRBV7-2 and TRBJ1-1, reads GAGVSQSPSNKVTEKGKDVELRCDPISGHTALYWYRQSLGQGLEFLIYFQGNSAPDKSGLPSDRFSAERTGGSVSTLTIQRTQQEDSAVYLCASSLNRVRVEAFFGQGTRLTVV.

This clone was observed once. The V call is TRBV7-2, the J call TRBJ2-7; possible D gene TRBD2, 5 bases. Trimming shortened V by 5 bases and J by 2 bases, and 13 bases separated the two germline ends. CDR3 length: 14 amino acids. Germline V lookup: CDR1 SGHTA, CDR2 FQGNSA. Here the CDR3 DNA reads TGTGCCAGCAGCCGCTTTGGGGAGCCCTACGAGCAGTACTTC. Its protein product is CASSRFGEPYEQYF.

The chain combines TRBV19 with TRBJ2-1; 8 positions match TRBD2. After removal of 6 bases from V and 8 bases from J, the junction contained 15 bases not matched to a gene. The CDR3 sequence is 16 residues long. Looked up from germline, CDR1 is LNHDA and CDR2 is SQIVND (reference sequence). The CDR3 sequence: CASSYGLASKADEQFF. DNA of the CDR3: TGTGCCAGTAGCTACGGACTAGCATCCAAAGCAGATGAGCAGTTCTTC.

The chain carries TRBV6-2 or TRBV6-3 and TRBJ2-5; 14 positions agree with TRBD2. There are 19 residues in the CDR3. Germline-derived CDR1 and CDR2 are MNHEY and SVGEGT. Trimming at V came to 2 bases and at J to 4 bases, leaving 12 bases not matched to a gene. This CDR3 reads CASSYLMGLAGVGVETQYF. CDR3 in DNA: TGTGCCAGCAGTTACCTGATGGGACTAGCGGGGGTAGGGGTAGAGACCCAGTACTTC.